This T cell receptor (beta chain) emerged from a study of T-cell memory formation after mild COVID-19. Study-level background: TCR clustering was largely donor specific.

Per the germline V gene, CDR1 is SGHTA and CDR2 is FQGNSA. CDR3 length equals 14 residues. The V end was cut by 5 bases, the J end by 0 bases, with 9 bases between. One entry per CDR3 protein, called by TCRdb with MiXCR from the 5' RACE reads. The sample consists of around 210,000 distinct CDR3 sequences, over 9.5% of them appearing once. This TCR was recovered from a man aged 18 to 30 who had mild COVID-19 (a few samples of this study predate the infection). Cell type and time point are not known. The J gene is TRBJ2-3, the V gene TRBV7-2; D remains ambiguous. The sequencing sample was made of PBMCs or a T cell subset sorted from them (not recorded which). CDR3 sequence: CASSKAPSTDTQYF. Written as DNA, the CDR3 is TGTGCCAGCAGCAAGGCTCCTAGCACAGATACGCAGTATTTT.